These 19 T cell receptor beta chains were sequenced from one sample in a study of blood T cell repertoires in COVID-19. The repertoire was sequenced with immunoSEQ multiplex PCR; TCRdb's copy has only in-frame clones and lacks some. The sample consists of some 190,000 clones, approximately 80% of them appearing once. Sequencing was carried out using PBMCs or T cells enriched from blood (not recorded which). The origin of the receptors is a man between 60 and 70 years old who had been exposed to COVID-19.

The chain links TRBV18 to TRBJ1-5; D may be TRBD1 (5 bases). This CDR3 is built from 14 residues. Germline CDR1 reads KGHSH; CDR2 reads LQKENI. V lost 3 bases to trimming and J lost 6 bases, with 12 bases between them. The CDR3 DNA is TGTGCCAGCTCACCGGGTGGGGCCGGTCAGCCCCAGCATTTT. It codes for CASSPGGAGQPQHF.

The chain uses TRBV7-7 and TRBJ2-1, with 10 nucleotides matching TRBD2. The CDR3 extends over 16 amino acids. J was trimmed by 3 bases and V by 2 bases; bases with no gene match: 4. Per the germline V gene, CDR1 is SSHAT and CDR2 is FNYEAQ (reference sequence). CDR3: CASSLMASGGYNEQFF. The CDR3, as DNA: TGTGCCAGCAGCTTAATGGCTAGCGGGGGCTACAATGAGCAGTTCTTC.

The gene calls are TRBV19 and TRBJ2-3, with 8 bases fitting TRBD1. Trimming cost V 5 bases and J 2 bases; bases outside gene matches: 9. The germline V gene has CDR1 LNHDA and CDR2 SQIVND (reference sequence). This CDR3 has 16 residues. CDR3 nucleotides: TGTGCCAGTAGTTTCGGACAGGGTATCCACACAGATACGCAGTATTTT. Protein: CASSFGQGIHTDTQYF.

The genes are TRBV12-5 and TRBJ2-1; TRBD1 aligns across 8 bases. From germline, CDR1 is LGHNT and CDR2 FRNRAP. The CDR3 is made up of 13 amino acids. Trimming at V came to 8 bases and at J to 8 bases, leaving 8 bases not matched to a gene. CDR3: CASLRTGLDEQFF. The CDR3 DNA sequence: TGTGCTAGTCTCCGGACAGGGCTTGATGAGCAGTTCTTC.

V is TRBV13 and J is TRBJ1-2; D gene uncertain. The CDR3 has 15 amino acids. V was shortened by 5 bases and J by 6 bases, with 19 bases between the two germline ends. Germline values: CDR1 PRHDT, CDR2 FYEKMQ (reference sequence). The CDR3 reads CASSQPDGLRDGYTF. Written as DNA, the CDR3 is TGTGCCAGCAGCCAACCGGACGGACTTAGGGATGGCTACACCTTC. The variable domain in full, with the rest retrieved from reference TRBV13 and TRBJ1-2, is AAGVIQSPRHLIKEKRETATLKCYPIPRHDTVYWYQQGPGQDPQFLISFYEKMQSDKGSIPDRFSAQQFSDYHSELNMSSLELGDSALYFCASSQPDGLRDGYTFGSGTRLTVV.

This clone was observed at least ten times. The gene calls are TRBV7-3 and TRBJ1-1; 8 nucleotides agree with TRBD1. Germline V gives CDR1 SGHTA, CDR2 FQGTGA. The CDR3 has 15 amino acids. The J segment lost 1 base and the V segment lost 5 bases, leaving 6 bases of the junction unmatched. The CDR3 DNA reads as TGTGCCAGCAGCCAAGGGGACAGGAGGAACACTGAAGCTTTCTTT. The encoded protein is CASSQGDRRNTEAFF.

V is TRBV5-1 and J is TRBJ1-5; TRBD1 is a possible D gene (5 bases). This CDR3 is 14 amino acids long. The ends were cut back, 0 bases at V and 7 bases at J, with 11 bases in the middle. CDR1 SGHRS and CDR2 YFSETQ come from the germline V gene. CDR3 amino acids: CASSLGGVGQPQHF. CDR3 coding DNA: TGCGCCAGCAGCTTGGGGGGGGTCGGCCAGCCCCAGCATTTT.

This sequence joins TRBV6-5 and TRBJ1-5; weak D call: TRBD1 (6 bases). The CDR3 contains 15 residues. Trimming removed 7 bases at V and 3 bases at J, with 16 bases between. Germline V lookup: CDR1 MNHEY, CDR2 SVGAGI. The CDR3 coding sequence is TGTGCCAGCACCGATGCACAGGGCTCCAATCAGCCCCAGCATTTT. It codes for CASTDAQGSNQPQHF.

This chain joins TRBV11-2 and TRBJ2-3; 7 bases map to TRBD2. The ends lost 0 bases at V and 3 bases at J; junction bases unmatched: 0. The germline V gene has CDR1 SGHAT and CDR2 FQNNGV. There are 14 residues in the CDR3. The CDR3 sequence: CASSLDGRTDTQYF. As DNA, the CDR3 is TGTGCCAGCAGCTTAGACGGGAGGACAGATACGCAGTATTTT.

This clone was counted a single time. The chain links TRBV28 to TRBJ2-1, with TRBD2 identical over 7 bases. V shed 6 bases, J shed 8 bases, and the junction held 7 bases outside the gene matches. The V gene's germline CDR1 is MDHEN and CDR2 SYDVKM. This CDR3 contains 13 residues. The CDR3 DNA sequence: TGTGCCAGCAGCTCGACTAGCTTCCATGAGCAGTTCTTC. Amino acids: CASSSTSFHEQFF. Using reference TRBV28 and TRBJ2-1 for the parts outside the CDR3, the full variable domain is DVKVTQSSRYLVKRTGEKVFLECVQDMDHENMFWYRQDPGLGLRLIYFSYDVKMKEKGDIPEGYSVSREKKERFSLILESASTNQTSMYLCASSSTSFHEQFFGPGTRLTVL.

The CDR3 bases are TGTGCCATCAGTGAGTACCCAGCAACTAATGAAAAACTGTTTTTT. The encoded protein is CAISEYPATNEKLFF. V usage is TRBV10-3 and J usage is TRBJ1-4; D not certain. The CDR3 has 15 residues. Per germline, CDR1 ENHRY and CDR2 SYGVKD. Trimming removed 1 base at V and 0 bases at J, with 6 bases between.

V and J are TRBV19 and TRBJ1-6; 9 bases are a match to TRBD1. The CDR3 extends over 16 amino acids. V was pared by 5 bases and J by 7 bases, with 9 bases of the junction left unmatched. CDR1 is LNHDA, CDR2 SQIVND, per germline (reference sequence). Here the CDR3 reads CASSVLTTGGNSPLHF. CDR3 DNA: TGTGCCAGTAGTGTTCTGACGACAGGGGGAAATTCACCCCTCCACTTT.

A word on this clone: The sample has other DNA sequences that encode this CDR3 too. The CDR3 loop reads CASSFGPQGEAFF. The DNA for the CDR3 is TGTGCCAGCAGCTTTGGCCCACAGGGTGAAGCTTTCTTT. The gene calls are TRBV11-3 and TRBJ1-1, with a tentative D call TRBD1 (6 bases). Trimming pared 3 bases from V and 7 bases from J, leaving 12 bases between. The V gene's germline CDR1 is SGHNT and CDR2 YENEEA. The CDR3 runs 13 residues. Using reference TRBV11-3 and TRBJ1-1 for the parts outside the CDR3, the full variable domain is EAGVVQSPRYKIIEKKQPVAFWCNPISGHNTLYWYLQNLGQGPELLIRYENEEAVDDSQLPKDRFSAERLKGVDSTLKIQPAELGDSAVYLCASSFGPQGEAFFGQGTRLTVV.

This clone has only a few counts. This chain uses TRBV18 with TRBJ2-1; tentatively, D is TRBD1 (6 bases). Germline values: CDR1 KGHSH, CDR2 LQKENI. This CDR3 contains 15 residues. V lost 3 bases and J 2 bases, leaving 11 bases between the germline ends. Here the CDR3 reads CASSPRDTTYNEQFF. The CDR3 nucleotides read TGTGCCAGCTCACCCCGGGACACCACCTACAATGAGCAGTTCTTC.

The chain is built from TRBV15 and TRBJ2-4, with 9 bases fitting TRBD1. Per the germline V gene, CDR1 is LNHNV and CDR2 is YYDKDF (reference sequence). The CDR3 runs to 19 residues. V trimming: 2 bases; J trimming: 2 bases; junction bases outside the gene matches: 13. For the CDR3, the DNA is TGTGCCACCAGCAGACACCTTGGAACCGGGACAGGGTCCAAAAACATTCAGTACTTC. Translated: CATSRHLGTGTGSKNIQYF.

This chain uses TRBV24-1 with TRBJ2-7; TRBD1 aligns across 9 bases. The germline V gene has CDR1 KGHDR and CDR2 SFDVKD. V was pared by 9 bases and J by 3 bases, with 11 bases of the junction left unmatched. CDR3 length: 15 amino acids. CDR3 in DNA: TGTGCCACCCAGGACAGGGGCCAGCCTTTCTACGAGCAGTACTTC. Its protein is CATQDRGQPFYEQYF.

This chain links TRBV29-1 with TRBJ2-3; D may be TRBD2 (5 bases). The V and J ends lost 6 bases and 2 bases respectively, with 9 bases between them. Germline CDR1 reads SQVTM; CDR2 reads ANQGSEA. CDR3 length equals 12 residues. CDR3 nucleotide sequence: TGCAGCGTAGAGAGGGTCACAGATACGCAGTATTTT. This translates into CSVERVTDTQYF.

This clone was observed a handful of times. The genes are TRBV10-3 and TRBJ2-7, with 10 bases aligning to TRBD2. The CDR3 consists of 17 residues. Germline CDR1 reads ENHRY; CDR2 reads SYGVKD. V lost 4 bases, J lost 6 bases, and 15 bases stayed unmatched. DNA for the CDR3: TGTGCCATCAGTGGCAGTGGACAGGAGCGGGAGGGGGGCGAGCAGTACTTC. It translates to CAISGSGQEREGGEQYF.

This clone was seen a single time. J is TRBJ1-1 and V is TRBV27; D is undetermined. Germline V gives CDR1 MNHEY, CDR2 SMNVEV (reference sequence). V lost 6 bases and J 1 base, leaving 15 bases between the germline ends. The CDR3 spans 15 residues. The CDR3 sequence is CASSPEGLGNTEAFF. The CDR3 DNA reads TGTGCCAGCAGCCCCGAGGGTTTGGGGAACACTGAAGCTTTCTTT.